One T cell receptor (beta chain) is described in this entry. Antigen: not known. Produced via immunoSEQ multiplex PCR; TCRdb's table is partial and in-frame only. The sample lists 2 million to 2.5 million clones, approximately 93% occurring once. The sample comes from a study of shared clonotypes between healthy human individuals. V was clipped by 5 bases and J by 1 base; unmatched bases: 11. CDR3 size: 17 residues. In germline, CDR1 is SGHRS, CDR2 YFSETQ. Study-wide results and caveats: Sequencing of the sorted subsets was shown by rarefaction to be incomplete despite large depth. Measured sharing among donors was expected to vary with sequencing depth.

The chain combines TRBV5-1 with TRBJ2-1; 8 nucleotides align to TRBD1. Specimen: naive CD4+ T cells from PBMCs. Subset: CD45RA+ positively selected. The receptor was isolated from a man younger than 35 in good health. Some clones in this sample may be carry-over from other donors' samples. For the CDR3, the DNA is TGCGCCAGCAGACAAAACCCAGGGGGCTCATCCTACAATGAGCAGTTCTTC. It yields the protein CASRQNPGGSSYNEQFF.